This TCR beta chain came from a study of cytomegalovirus exposure and HLA in healthy donors. The PCR used 60 Vbeta and 13 Jbeta primers. Data came from immunoSEQ multiplex PCR; TCRdb stores just in-frame clones and leaves some out. The data hold roughly 120,000 clones, with more than 65% observed a single time. This CDR3 is 14 amino acids long. J was trimmed by 3 bases and V by 3 bases; bases with no gene match: 5. The germline V gene has CDR1 MNHEY and CDR2 SMNVEV (reference sequence). As concerns this clone: Its cognate antigen is unknown.

Findings of the study overall: Most observed TCR sequences were rare, whereas some public TCRs were detected in many donors.

This TCR was recovered from a man aged 25-40 years in good health and CMV-seropositive. The chain uses TRBV27 and TRBJ2-7; TRBD1 matches 7 bases. The sequenced sample was PBMCs. The CDR3 reads CASSLGRGHYEQYF. The CDR3 bases are TGTGCCAGCAGTTTGGGAAGGGGGCACTACGAGCAGTACTTC.